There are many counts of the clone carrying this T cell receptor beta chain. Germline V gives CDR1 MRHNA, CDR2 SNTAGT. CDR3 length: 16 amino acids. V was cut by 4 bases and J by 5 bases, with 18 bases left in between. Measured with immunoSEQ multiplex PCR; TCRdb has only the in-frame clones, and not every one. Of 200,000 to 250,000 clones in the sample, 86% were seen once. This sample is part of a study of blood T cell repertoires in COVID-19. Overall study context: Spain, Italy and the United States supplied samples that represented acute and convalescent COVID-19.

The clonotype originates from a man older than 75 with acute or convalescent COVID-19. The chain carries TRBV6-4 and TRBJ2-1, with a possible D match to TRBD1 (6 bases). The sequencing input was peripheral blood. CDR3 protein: CASSAHSGQGDNEQFF. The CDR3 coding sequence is TGTGCCAGCAGTGCCCACTCGGGACAAGGGGACAATGAGCAGTTCTTC.